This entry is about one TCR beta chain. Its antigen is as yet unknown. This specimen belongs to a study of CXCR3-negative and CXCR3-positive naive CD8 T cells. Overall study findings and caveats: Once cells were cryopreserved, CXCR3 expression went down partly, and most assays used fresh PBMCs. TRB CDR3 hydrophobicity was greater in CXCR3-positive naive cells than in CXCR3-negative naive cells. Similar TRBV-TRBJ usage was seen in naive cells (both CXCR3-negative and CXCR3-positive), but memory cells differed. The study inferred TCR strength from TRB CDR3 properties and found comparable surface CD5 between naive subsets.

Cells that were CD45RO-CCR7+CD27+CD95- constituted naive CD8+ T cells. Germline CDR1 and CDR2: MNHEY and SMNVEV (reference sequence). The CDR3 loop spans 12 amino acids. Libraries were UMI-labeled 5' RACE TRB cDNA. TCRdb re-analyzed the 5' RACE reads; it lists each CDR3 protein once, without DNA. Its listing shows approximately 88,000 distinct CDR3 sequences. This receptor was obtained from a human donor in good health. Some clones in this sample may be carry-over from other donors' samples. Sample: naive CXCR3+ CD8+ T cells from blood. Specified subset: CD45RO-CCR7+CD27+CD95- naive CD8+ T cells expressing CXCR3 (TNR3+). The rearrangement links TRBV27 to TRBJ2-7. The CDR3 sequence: CASSQSSYEQYF.